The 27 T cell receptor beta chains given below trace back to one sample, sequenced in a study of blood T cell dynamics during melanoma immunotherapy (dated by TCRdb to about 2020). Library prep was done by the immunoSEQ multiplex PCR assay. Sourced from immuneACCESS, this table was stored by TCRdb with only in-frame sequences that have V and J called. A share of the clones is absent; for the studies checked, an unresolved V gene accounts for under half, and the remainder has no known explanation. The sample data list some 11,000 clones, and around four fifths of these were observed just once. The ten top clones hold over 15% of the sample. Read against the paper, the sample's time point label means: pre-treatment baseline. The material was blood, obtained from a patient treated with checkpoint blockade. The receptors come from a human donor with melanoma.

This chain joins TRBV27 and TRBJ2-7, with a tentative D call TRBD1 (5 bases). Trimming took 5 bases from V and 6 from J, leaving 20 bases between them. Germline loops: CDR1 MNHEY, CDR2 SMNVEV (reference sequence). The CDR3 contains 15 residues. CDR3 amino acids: CASSPWDRTGAEQYF. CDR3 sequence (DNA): TGTGCCAGCAGTCCTTGGGATCGAACTGGGGCCGAGCAGTACTTC.

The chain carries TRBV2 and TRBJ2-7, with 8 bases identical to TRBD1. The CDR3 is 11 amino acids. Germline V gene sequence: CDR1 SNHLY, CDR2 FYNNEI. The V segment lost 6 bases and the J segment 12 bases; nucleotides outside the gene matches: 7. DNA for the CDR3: TGTGCCAGCAGCGTTCAGGGGGCTACGTACGTC. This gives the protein CASSVQGATYV.

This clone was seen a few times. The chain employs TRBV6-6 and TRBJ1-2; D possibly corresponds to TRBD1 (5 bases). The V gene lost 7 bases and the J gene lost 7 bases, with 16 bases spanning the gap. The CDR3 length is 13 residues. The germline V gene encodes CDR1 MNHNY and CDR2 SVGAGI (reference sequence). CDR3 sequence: CASTPGAFLGYTF. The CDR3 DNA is TGTGCCAGCACCCCCGGGGCGTTCCTTGGCTACACCTTC.

The CDR3 sequence is CASSLNHGTSTGELFF. Written as DNA, the CDR3 is TGTGCCAGCAGCTTAAACCACGGGACCAGCACCGGGGAGCTGTTTTTT. The J gene is TRBJ2-2, the V gene TRBV9; perhaps D is TRBD1 or TRBD2 (5 bases each). V was cut by 4 bases and J by 4 bases, with 17 bases left in between. In germline, CDR1 is SGDLS, CDR2 YYNGEE. The CDR3 loop spans 16 amino acids.

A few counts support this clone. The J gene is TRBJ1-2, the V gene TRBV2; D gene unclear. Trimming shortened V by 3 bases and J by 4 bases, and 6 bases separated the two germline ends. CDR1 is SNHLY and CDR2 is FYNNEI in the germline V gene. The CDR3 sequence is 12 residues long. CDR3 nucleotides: TGTGCCAGCAGTGATAACCTCTATGGCTACACCTTC. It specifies CASSDNLYGYTF.

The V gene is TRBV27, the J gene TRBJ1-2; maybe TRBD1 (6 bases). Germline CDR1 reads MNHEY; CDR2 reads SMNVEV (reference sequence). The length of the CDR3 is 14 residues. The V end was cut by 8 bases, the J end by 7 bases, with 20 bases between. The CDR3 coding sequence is TGTGCCAGCTTGTCCCTAAGGGGGGTTCGTGGCTACACCTTC. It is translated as CASLSLRGVRGYTF.

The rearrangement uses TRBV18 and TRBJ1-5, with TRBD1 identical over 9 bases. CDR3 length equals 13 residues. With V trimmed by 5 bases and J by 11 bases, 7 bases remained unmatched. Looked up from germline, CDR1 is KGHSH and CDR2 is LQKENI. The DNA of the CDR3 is TGTGCCAGCTCAGCGACAGGGGGTAAGGCCCAGCATTTT. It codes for CASSATGGKAQHF.

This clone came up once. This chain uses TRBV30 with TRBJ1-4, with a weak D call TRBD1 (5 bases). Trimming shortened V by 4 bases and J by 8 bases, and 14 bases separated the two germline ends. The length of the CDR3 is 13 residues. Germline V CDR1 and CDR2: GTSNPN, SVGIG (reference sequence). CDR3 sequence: CAWNQGLSEKLFF. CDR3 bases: TGTGCCTGGAACCAGGGTTTGTCGGAAAAACTGTTTTTT.

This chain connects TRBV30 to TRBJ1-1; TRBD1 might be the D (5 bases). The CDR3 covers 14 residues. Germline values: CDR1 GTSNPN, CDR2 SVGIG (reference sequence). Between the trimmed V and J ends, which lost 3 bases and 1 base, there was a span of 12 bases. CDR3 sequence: CAWSTGRQNTEAFF. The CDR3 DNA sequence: TGTGCCTGGAGCACGGGACGGCAGAACACTGAAGCTTTCTTT.

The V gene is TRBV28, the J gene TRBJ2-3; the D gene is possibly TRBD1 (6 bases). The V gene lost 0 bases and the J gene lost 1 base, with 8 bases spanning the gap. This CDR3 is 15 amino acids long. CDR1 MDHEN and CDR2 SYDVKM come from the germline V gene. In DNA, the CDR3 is TGTGCCAGCAGTTTATGGGGGGCAGGCACAGATACGCAGTATTTT. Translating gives CASSLWGAGTDTQYF.

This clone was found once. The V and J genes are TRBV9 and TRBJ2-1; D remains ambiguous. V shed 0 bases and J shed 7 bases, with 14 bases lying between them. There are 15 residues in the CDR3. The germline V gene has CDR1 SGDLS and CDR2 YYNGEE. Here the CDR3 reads CASSVGVRKSNEQFF. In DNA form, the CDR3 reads TGTGCCAGCAGCGTAGGCGTTAGAAAATCAAATGAGCAGTTCTTC.

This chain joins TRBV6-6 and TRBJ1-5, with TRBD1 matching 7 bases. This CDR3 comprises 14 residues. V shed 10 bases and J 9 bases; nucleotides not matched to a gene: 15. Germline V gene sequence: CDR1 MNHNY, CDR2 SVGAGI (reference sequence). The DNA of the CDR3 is TGTGCCACCATGCCGGGACAGCTCAAGTCGCCCCAGCATTTT. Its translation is CATMPGQLKSPQHF.

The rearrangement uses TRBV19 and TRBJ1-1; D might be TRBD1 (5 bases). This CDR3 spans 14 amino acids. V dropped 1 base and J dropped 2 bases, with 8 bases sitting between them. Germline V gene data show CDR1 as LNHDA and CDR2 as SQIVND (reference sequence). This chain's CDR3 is CASSIGQGNTEAFF. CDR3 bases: TGTGCCAGTAGTATAGGTCAGGGAAACACTGAAGCTTTCTTT.

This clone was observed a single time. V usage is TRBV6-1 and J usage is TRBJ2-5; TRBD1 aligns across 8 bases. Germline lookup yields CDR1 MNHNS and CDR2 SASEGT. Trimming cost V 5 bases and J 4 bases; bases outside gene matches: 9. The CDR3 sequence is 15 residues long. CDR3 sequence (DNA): TGTGCCAGCAGTTTCAACCAGGGGGCAGGAGAGACCCAGTACTTC. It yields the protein CASSFNQGAGETQYF.

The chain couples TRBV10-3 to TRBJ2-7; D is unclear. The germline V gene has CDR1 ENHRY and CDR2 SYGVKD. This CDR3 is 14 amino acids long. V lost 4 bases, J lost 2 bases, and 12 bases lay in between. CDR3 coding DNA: TGTGCCATCAGTGGTTGGCCAGTCACCTACGAGCAGTACTTC. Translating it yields CAISGWPVTYEQYF.

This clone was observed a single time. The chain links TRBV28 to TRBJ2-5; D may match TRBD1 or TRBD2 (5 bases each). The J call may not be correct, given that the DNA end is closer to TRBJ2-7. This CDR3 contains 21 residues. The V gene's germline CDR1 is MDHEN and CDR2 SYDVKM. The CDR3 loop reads CASSLLTETRPLGGGRYEQYF. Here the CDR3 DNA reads TGTGCCAGCAGTCTCCTAACTGAGACAAGGCCCCTTGGGGGTGGTCGGTACGAGCAGTACTTC.

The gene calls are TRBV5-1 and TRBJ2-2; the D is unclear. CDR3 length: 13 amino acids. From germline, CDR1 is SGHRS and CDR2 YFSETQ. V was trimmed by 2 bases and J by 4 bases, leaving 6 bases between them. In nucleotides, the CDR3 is TGCGCCAGCAGCTTCGGCCTCACCGGGGAGCTGTTTTTT. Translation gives CASSFGLTGELFF.

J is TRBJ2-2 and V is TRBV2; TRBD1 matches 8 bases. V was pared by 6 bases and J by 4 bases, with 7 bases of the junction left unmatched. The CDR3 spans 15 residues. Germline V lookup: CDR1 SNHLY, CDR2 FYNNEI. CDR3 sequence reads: CASSGQGPTTGELFF. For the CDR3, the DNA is TGTGCCAGCAGCGGACAGGGTCCAACCACCGGGGAGCTGTTTTTT.

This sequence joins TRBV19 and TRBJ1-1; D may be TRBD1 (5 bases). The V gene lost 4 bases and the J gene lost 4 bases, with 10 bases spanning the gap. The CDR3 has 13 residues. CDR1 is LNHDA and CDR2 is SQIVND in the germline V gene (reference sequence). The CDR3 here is CASSTQGVTEAFF. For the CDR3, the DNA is TGTGCCAGTAGTACCCAAGGGGTCACTGAAGCTTTCTTT.

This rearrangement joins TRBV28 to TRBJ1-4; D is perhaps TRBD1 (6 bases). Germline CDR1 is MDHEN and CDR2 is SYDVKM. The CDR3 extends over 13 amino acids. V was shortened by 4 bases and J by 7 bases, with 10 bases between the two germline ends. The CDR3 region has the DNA TGTGCCAGCAGTTCCGGACAGCTTGAAAAACTGTTTTTT. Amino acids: CASSSGQLEKLFF.

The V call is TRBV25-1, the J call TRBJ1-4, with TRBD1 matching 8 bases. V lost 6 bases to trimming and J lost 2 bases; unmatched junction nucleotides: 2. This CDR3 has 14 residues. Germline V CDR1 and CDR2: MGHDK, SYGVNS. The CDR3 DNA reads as TGTGCCAGCAGGGACAGGGATACTAATGAAAAACTGTTTTTT. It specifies CASRDRDTNEKLFF.

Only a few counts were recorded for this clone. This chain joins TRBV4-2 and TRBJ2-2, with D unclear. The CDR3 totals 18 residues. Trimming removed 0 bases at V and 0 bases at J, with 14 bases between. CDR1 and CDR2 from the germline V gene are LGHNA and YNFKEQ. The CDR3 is CASSQDLRSEPNTGELFF. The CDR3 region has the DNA TGTGCCAGCAGCCAAGATCTAAGGAGCGAACCGAACACCGGGGAGCTGTTTTTT.

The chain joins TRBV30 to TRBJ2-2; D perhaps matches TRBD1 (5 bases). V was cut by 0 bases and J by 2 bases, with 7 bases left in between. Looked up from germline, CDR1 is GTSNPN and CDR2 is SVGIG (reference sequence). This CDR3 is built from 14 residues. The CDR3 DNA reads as TGTGCCTGGAGTGTTAGGGGAAACACCGGGGAGCTGTTTTTT. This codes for CAWSVRGNTGELFF.

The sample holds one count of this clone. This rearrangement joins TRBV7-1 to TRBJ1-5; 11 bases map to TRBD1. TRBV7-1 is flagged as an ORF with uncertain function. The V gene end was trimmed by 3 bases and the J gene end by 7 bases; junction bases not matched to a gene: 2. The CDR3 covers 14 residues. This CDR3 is CASSSGQGGQPQHF. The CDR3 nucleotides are TGTGCCAGCAGCTCGGGACAGGGGGGCCAGCCCCAGCATTTT.

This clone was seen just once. CDR3 loop: CASSQDRDEQYF. The CDR3 DNA follows: TGCGCCAGCAGCCAAGATAGGGACGAGCAGTACTTC. The chain employs TRBV4-1 and TRBJ2-7; no reliable D call. CDR3 length: 12 residues. The V end was cut by 0 bases, the J end by 5 bases, with 5 bases between. Germline loops: CDR1 MGHRA, CDR2 YSYEKL.

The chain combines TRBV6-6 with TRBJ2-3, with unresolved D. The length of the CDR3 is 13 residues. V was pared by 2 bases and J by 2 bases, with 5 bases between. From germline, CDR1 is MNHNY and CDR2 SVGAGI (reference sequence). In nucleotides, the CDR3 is TGTGCCAGCAGTTACACAGACACAGATACGCAGTATTTT. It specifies CASSYTDTDTQYF.

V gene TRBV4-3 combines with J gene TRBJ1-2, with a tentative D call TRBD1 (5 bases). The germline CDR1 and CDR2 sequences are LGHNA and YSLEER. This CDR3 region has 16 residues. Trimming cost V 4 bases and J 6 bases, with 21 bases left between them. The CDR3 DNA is TGCGCCAGCAGCCCGACGTCCGGGGCCTTTTTTAATGGCTACACCTTC. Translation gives CASSPTSGAFFNGYTF.